This T cell receptor (beta chain) was sequenced in a study of yellow fever vaccine responses in identical twins. General observations from the study: Twins showed a vaccine T cell response that reportedly seemed partly convergent, partly personalized.

Via MiXCR, TCRdb re-called the RT-PCR reads, giving one row per CDR3 protein. The sample lists about 13,000 distinct CDR3 sequences; 84% were seen once. This clonotype occurred once. The antigen remains undetermined. The sample in question was T cells from blood (PBMCs), unsorted or a sorted subset (not recorded which), obtained before or after yellow fever vaccination (not recorded which). The TCR sequence derives from a woman aged 18-29 years who received the yellow fever vaccine.

The CDR3 region has the DNA TGTGCCAGCAGCCCGGACGGAGGCTACACCTTC. Translated: CASSPDGGYTF. The chain carries TRBV5-8 and TRBJ1-2; no firm D call. V was pared by 4 bases and J by 8 bases, with 9 bases between. The CDR3 consists of 11 residues. Germline V gene sequence: CDR1 SGHTS, CDR2 YDEGEE. The full variable domain, rest sourced from reference TRBV5-8 and TRBJ1-2, is EAGVTQSPTHLIKTRGQQATLRCSPISGHTSVYWYQQALGLGLQFLLWYDEGEERNRGNFPPRFSGRQFPNYSSELNVNALELEDSALYLCASSPDGGYTFGSGTRLTVV.